What follows are 7 T cell receptor beta chains derived from one specimen sequenced in a study of identical twins. A single record per CDR3 protein comes from TCRdb applying MiXCR to the 5' RACE reads. The sample consists of roughly 700,000 distinct CDR3 sequences, 8.6% of them appearing once. This sample also belongs to another study, concerning yellow fever vaccine responses in identical twins.

The specimen sequenced was PBMCs. These TCRs come from a woman in her late teens or twenties in good health.

Only a few counts were recorded for this clonotype. This rearrangement joins TRBV4-3 to TRBJ2-1; D is unclear. The CDR3 runs to 18 residues. Trimming took off 0 bases at V and 2 bases at J, with 17 bases between the two ends. Germline values: CDR1 LGHNA, CDR2 YSLEER. The DNA for the CDR3 is TGCGCCAGCAGCCAAGATCCCACGGTGGCCACACCCTACAATGAGCAGTTCTTC. Residues: CASSQDPTVATPYNEQFF.

The chain employs TRBV29-1 and TRBJ2-7, with TRBD1 matching 10 bases. This CDR3 is 14 amino acids long. After removal of 4 bases from V and 2 bases from J, the junction contained 5 bases not matched to a gene. From germline, CDR1 is SQVTM and CDR2 ANQGSEA. The chain's CDR3 is CSVVGDRGTYEQYF. The CDR3 coding sequence is TGCAGCGTTGTTGGGGACAGGGGAACCTACGAGCAGTACTTC.

This clonotype was detected a few times. The gene calls are TRBV4-2 and TRBJ2-2; either TRBD1 or TRBD2 may supply D (5 bases each). The CDR3 has 18 residues. Trimming pared 4 bases from V and 3 bases from J, leaving 21 bases between. Germline V gene sequence: CDR1 LGHNA, CDR2 YNFKEQ. The CDR3 DNA is TGTGCCAGCAGCCCGCAAGGTCGGGGCTCATGGGACACCGGGGAGCTGTTTTTT. Protein sequence: CASSPQGRGSWDTGELFF.

The gene calls are TRBV5-1 and TRBJ2-1, with D hard to call. V lost 2 bases and J 6 bases, leaving 12 bases between the germline ends. The CDR3 extends over 14 amino acids. Per germline, CDR1 SGHRS and CDR2 YFSETQ. The CDR3 DNA reads TGCGCCAGCAGCTTTACGGGCTTTCCCAATGAGCAGTTCTTC. The encoded protein is CASSFTGFPNEQFF.

This clonotype was detected only a few times. J is TRBJ2-1 and V is TRBV11-2; D assignment may be TRBD1 or TRBD2 (6 bases each). This CDR3 is built from 14 residues. Between the trimmed V and J ends, which lost 5 bases and 8 bases, there was a span of 16 bases. Germline CDR1 is SGHAT and CDR2 is FQNNGV. The CDR3 DNA follows: TGTGCCAGCAGCAGGGGGGTGGTTAGCGATGAGCAGTTCTTC. This translates into CASSRGVVSDEQFF.

The chain links TRBV20-1 to TRBJ1-5; D not resolved. Germline V gives CDR1 DFQATT, CDR2 SNEGSKA (reference sequence). The CDR3 length is 13 residues. Trimming pared 3 bases from V and 7 bases from J, leaving 13 bases between. CDR3 sequence (DNA): TGCAGTGCTAGGGGTGGGCGCTCGCAGCCCCAGCATTTT. This gives the protein CSARGGRSQPQHF.

The chain joins TRBV29-1 to TRBJ2-7, with TRBD2 matching 7 bases. The CDR3 runs 15 residues. Germline V CDR1 and CDR2: SQVTM, ANQGSEA. The ends lost 3 bases at V and 0 bases at J; junction bases unmatched: 8. The CDR3 sequence is CSVEGTSENSYEQYF. CDR3 in DNA: TGCAGCGTTGAGGGAACTAGCGAGAACTCCTACGAGCAGTACTTC.